The rows below give T cell receptor beta chains drawn from one sample of a study of technical replicates of blood from a handful of donors. Produced via immunoSEQ multiplex PCR; TCRdb's table is partial and in-frame only. The sample has around 68,000 clones, 91% seen once; the top ten hold 0.35% to 0.4%. The sequencing sample was made of T cells isolated from PBMCs. Receptors were obtained from a human donor in good health. Some clones in this sample may be carry-over from other donors' samples. The CDR3 runs from the conserved cysteine through the conserved F or W. A D gene is named only where the DNA matches it firmly. Clone size appears in some rows only: once, few, many, or a class for an expanded clone.

>TRBJ1-1|TRBV7-5|NA|few
CVRSPSAFF
TGTGTCAGAAGCCCTTCGGCTTTCTTT
>TRBJ2-3|TRBV14|TRBD1|NA
CASSQVQGQGLADTQYF
TGTGCCAGCAGCCAAGTACAAGGACAGGGTTTGGCGGATACGCAGTATTTT
>TRBJ1-3|TRBV6-1|NA|few
CASSGVSGNTIYF
TGTGCCAGCAGTGGAGTCTCTGGAAACACCATATATTTT
>TRBJ1-1|TRBV7-6|NA|NA
CASSDRENTEAFF
TGTGCCAGCAGCGACCGGGAGAACACTGAAGCTTTCTTT
>TRBJ1-1|TRBV6-5|NA|NA
CASSYTIRTAPEAFF
TGTGCCAGCAGTTATACGATTCGGACAGCCCCTGAAGCTTTCTTT
>TRBJ2-2|TRBV29-1|NA|few
CSVRQLDTGELFF
TGCAGCGTACGACAGCTTGACACCGGGGAGCTGTTTTTT
>TRBJ2-1|TRBV6-5|TRBD1|NA
CASSYSTQGSYNEQFF
TGTGCCAGCAGTTACTCAACACAGGGGAGCTACAATGAGCAGTTCTTC
>TRBJ1-1|TRBV11-3|TRBD1|NA
CASSPRLITGAQAEAFF
TGTGCCAGCAGCCCGCGACTCATTACAGGGGCGCAGGCTGAAGCTTTCTTT
>TRBJ1-1|TRBV19|NA|NA
CASSSRWVEVRLNTEAFF
TGTGCCAGTAGTTCCCGATGGGTTGAGGTCCGGTTGAACACTGAAGCTTTCTTT
>TRBJ2-5|TRBV5-1|NA|once
CASRFSRQETQYF
TGCGCCAGCAGATTCTCCCGTCAGGAGACCCAGTACTTC
>TRBJ2-1|TRBV29-1|TRBD2|NA
CSAGGLAGHNEQFF
TGCAGCGCCGGAGGACTAGCGGGCCACAATGAGCAGTTCTTC
>TRBJ1-5|TRBV6-5|TRBD1|NA
CASSYRPGGDQPQHF
TGTGCCAGCAGTTACCGGCCAGGGGGCGATCAGCCCCAGCATTTT
>TRBJ2-2|TRBV6-5|NA|NA
CATSVQGANTGELFF
TGTGCCACCAGCGTACAGGGCGCGAACACCGGGGAGCTGTTTTTT
>TRBJ2-5|TRBV7-9|TRBD1|NA
CASSPGQGGFETQYF
TGTGCCAGCAGCCCCGGACAGGGTGGGTTTGAGACCCAGTACTTC
>TRBJ1-2|TRBV5-4|NA|NA
CASSLDSTNYGYTF
TGTGCCAGCAGCTTAGACAGTACTAACTATGGCTACACCTTC
>TRBJ2-1|TRBV15|NA|NA
CATSRGYGGIYNEQFF
TGTGCCACCAGCAGAGGGTACGGCGGAATATACAATGAGCAGTTCTTC
>TRBJ2-5|TRBV7-9|NA|NA
CASRFSEETQYF
TGTGCCAGCAGATTTTCGGAAGAGACCCAGTACTTC
>TRBJ2-5|TRBV11-2|NA|NA
CASSLVGGSGTQYF
TGTGCCAGCAGCTTAGTTGGCGGTTCGGGGACCCAGTACTTC
>TRBJ2-2|TRBV30|TRBD2|NA
CAGPGLAGEPELFF
TGTGCCGGCCCGGGACTAGCGGGAGAACCGGAGCTGTTTTTT
>TRBJ2-1|TRBV27|NA|NA
CASSFGDSHDNEQFF
TGTGCCAGCAGTTTTGGCGACTCCCACGACAATGAGCAGTTCTTC
>TRBJ2-2|TRBV11-1|TRBD1|once
CASRHSGTGNTGELFF
TGTGCCAGCAGACACTCCGGGACAGGGAACACCGGGGAGCTGTTTTTT
>TRBJ2-7|TRBV5-1|TRBD1|NA
CASSFYRDSVSYEQYF
TGCGCCAGCAGTTTTTACCGGGACAGCGTCTCCTACGAGCAGTACTTC
>TRBJ2-7|TRBV29-1|TRBD1|NA
CSAGDRGYEQYF
TGCAGCGCCGGGGACAGGGGGTACGAGCAGTACTTC
>TRBJ2-6|TRBV27|NA|NA
CASSPFRQGLASYSGANVLTF
TGTGCCAGCAGTCCATTCCGACAGGGCCTAGCGTCCTACTCTGGGGCCAACGTCCTGACTTTC
>TRBJ2-1|TRBV19|TRBD1|NA
CASSVGQGSYNEQFF
TGTGCCAGTAGTGTGGGACAGGGTTCCTACAATGAGCAGTTCTTC
>TRBJ1-5|TRBV6-5|TRBD1|NA
CASRDRGNQPQHF
TGTGCCAGCAGAGACAGGGGAAATCAGCCCCAGCATTTT
>TRBJ1-2|TRBV7-9|TRBD1|NA
CASSLPGQANNYGYTF
TGTGCCAGCAGCTTGCCGGGACAGGCAAATAACTATGGCTACACCTTC
>TRBJ2-7|TRBV6-5|NA|NA
CASSNRPLSYEQYF
TGTGCCAGCAGCAACAGGCCCCTCTCCTACGAGCAGTACTTC
>TRBJ2-1|TRBV5-1|TRBD2|NA
CASSLGSGGSYNEQFF
TGCGCCAGCAGCTTGGGTAGCGGGGGCTCCTACAATGAGCAGTTCTTC
>TRBJ2-7|TRBV7-9|NA|NA
CASRPTDNSYEQYF
TGTGCCAGCAGGCCCACAGACAACTCCTACGAGCAGTACTTC
>TRBJ2-1|TRBV29-1|TRBD2|NA
CSVVPSGRASGNEQFF
TGCAGCGTTGTACCCAGCGGGAGGGCTTCAGGCAATGAGCAGTTCTTC
>TRBJ2-3|TRBV6-5|TRBD1|NA
CASSLRTGRTDTQYF
TGTGCCAGCAGTTTGAGGACAGGGCGGACAGATACGCAGTATTTT
>TRBJ1-4|TRBV7-9|TRBD1|NA
CASSPGQGYEKLFF
TGTGCCAGCAGTCCCGGACAGGGGTATGAAAAACTGTTTTTT
>TRBJ2-3|TRBV27|TRBD1|NA
CASSGLGTGGLSTDTQYF
TGTGCCAGCAGCGGCCTCGGGACAGGGGGCTTGAGCACAGATACGCAGTATTTT
>TRBJ2-7|TRBV6-5|TRBD2|NA
CASSPRLPGGNEQYF
TGTGCCAGCAGTCCCAGACTTCCGGGAGGCAACGAGCAGTACTTC
>TRBJ2-5|TRBV4-2|TRBD1|NA
CASSQGTATGGIQETQYF
TGTGCCAGCAGCCAAGGTACAGCGACAGGGGGGATCCAAGAGACCCAGTACTTC
>TRBJ1-6|TRBV2|NA|NA
CASRTQGNSPLHF
TGTGCCAGCAGAACACAGGGAAACTCACCCCTCCACTTT
>TRBJ2-3|TRBV5-8|NA|few
CASRLWDSRTDTQYF
TGTGCCAGCAGGCTTTGGGACTCCCGCACAGATACGCAGTATTTT
>TRBJ1-1|TRBV11-2|TRBD1|NA
CASSWDRTMNTEAFF
TGTGCCAGCAGCTGGGACAGAACAATGAACACTGAAGCTTTCTTT
>TRBJ2-5|TRBV7-8|TRBD2|once
CASSQLAGVGETQYF
TGTGCCAGCAGCCAATTAGCGGGAGTAGGAGAGACCCAGTACTTC
>TRBJ1-2|TRBV5-1|TRBD1|few
CASSLSGGDKYGYTF
TGCGCCAGCAGCTTGTCAGGGGGCGATAAGTATGGCTACACCTTC
>TRBJ2-1|TRBV6-5|NA|NA
CASSSWRRSYNEQFF
TGTGCCAGCAGTTCGTGGAGGAGATCCTACAATGAGCAGTTCTTC
>TRBJ1-5|TRBV5-1|NA|NA
CASSLESGWQPQHF
TGCGCCAGCAGCTTGGAGTCGGGGTGGCAGCCCCAGCATTTT
>TRBJ2-1|TRBV6-5|TRBD2|NA
CASSSSSGGVDEQFF
TGTGCCAGCAGTTCCTCTAGCGGGGGAGTCGATGAGCAGTTCTTC
>TRBJ2-7|TRBV19|TRBD2|few
CATELTAGGPYEQYF
TGTGCCACGGAGCTGACAGCGGGAGGCCCCTACGAGCAGTACTTC
>TRBJ2-1|TRBV27|TRBD2|NA
CASTPTSGSYNEQFF
TGTGCCAGCACTCCCACTAGCGGGAGCTACAATGAGCAGTTCTTC
>TRBJ2-7|TRBV28|TRBD1|NA
CASTEQGAGEQYF
TGTGCCAGCACCGAACAGGGGGCGGGCGAGCAGTACTTC
>TRBJ1-2|TRBV4-1|TRBD1|NA
CASSETGESYGAYGYTF
TGCGCCAGCAGCGAGACAGGGGAATCATACGGGGCCTATGGCTACACCTTC
>TRBJ1-2|TRBV7-9|NA|NA
CASSLDNANYGYTF
TGTGCCAGCAGCCTGGACAATGCTAACTATGGCTACACCTTC
>TRBJ1-5|TRBV27|NA|NA
CASSPTVSNQPQHF
TGTGCCAGCAGTCCGACAGTTAGCAATCAGCCCCAGCATTTT
>TRBJ2-5|TRBV29-1|TRBD1|NA
CSVEPGQGFWEETQYF
TGCAGCGTAGAACCGGGACAGGGTTTTTGGGAAGAGACCCAGTACTTC
>TRBJ2-1|TRBV5-1|NA|NA
CASSLDPGPDKLSSYNEQFF
TGCGCCAGCAGCTTGGACCCAGGGCCCGATAAATTAAGCTCCTACAATGAGCAGTTCTTC
>TRBJ2-3|TRBV11-1|TRBD1|NA
CASSFFSGQGGDTQYF
TGTGCCAGCAGCTTTTTTTCCGGACAGGGAGGAGATACGCAGTATTTT
>TRBJ2-1|TRBV11-2|TRBD2|NA
CASSFLGILAGGSNEQFF
TGTGCCAGCAGCTTCCTCGGGATACTAGCGGGAGGGAGTAATGAGCAGTTCTTC
>TRBJ1-1|TRBV29-1|TRBD1|NA
CSVATGGDAFF
TGCAGCGTTGCTACAGGGGGCGATGCTTTCTTT
>TRBJ1-1|TRBV28|TRBD1|few
CASSGPRGQSTEAFF
TGTGCCAGCAGTGGCCCCAGGGGGCAGAGCACTGAAGCTTTCTTT
>TRBJ2-3|TRBV10-1|NA|NA
CASSALTREDTQYF
TGCGCCAGCAGTGCCCTCACTAGGGAAGATACGCAGTATTTT